This is a list of T cell receptor beta chains from one sample in a study of human T cells and chemical hapten exposure. Using its own MiXCR run on the 5' RACE reads, TCRdb lists one record per CDR3 protein. Of roughly 82,000 distinct CDR3 sequences detected, about a sixth appear once; the ten largest clones hold about 6.8%. The receptor set was obtained from a female donor in good health. CDR3s leave out the opening cysteine and the closing phenylalanine or tryptophan. Fields, in order: J gene, D gene, V gene, CDR3 protein. A D gene is named only where the DNA matches it firmly.

j_gene: TRBJ1-6
d_gene: TRBD1
v_gene: TRBV12-3/TRBV12-4
CDR3aa: ASSFYGDRVSPLH

j_gene: TRBJ2-3
d_gene: .
v_gene: TRBV5-6
CDR3aa: ASSLEEVSANTDTQY

j_gene: TRBJ2-3
d_gene: .
v_gene: TRBV20-1
CDR3aa: SAILDSTDTQY

j_gene: TRBJ2-5
d_gene: .
v_gene: TRBV7-8
CDR3aa: ASSLLVGGQETQY

j_gene: TRBJ2-3
d_gene: TRBD2
v_gene: TRBV5-4
CDR3aa: AGSGGDTDTQY

j_gene: TRBJ2-7
d_gene: .
v_gene: TRBV12-3/TRBV12-4
CDR3aa: ASSSRDSGIYEQY

j_gene: TRBJ1-1
d_gene: .
v_gene: TRBV9
CDR3aa: ASSVERQTEAF

j_gene: TRBJ2-7
d_gene: TRBD2
v_gene: TRBV3-1
CDR3aa: ASSQAGAGGYEQY

j_gene: TRBJ1-4
d_gene: TRBD1
v_gene: TRBV6-1
CDR3aa: ASKRGQANEKLF

j_gene: TRBJ2-2
d_gene: .
v_gene: TRBV4-3
CDR3aa: ASSQPTGTYTGELF

j_gene: TRBJ2-5
d_gene: .
v_gene: TRBV4-2
CDR3aa: ASSPTSGSVETQY

j_gene: TRBJ2-3
d_gene: .
v_gene: TRBV11-2
CDR3aa: ASSVTTGFGGNTDTQY

j_gene: TRBJ1-2
d_gene: .
v_gene: TRBV15
CDR3aa: ATSRDFEYGYT

j_gene: TRBJ1-1
d_gene: .
v_gene: TRBV9
CDR3aa: ASSVAPGQNTEAF

j_gene: TRBJ2-7
d_gene: .
v_gene: TRBV3-1
CDR3aa: ASSTRQASYEQY

j_gene: TRBJ1-5
d_gene: .
v_gene: TRBV30
CDR3aa: AWSAGTGHQPQH

j_gene: TRBJ1-2
d_gene: TRBD1
v_gene: TRBV5-8
CDR3aa: ASSSKNDRGLDYGYT

j_gene: TRBJ1-1
d_gene: .
v_gene: TRBV7-8
CDR3aa: ASSLALLEGTEAF

j_gene: TRBJ2-3
d_gene: .
v_gene: TRBV20-1
CDR3aa: SAANPRAASTDTQY

j_gene: TRBJ1-3
d_gene: .
v_gene: TRBV12-3/TRBV12-4
CDR3aa: ASGTTDSGNTIY

j_gene: TRBJ2-6
d_gene: TRBD1
v_gene: TRBV6-2/TRBV6-3
CDR3aa: ASSYLQGSSGANVLT

j_gene: TRBJ1-1
d_gene: TRBD1
v_gene: TRBV4-1
CDR3aa: ASSLTGSSDTEAF

j_gene: TRBJ2-2
d_gene: TRBD2
v_gene: TRBV12-3/TRBV12-4
CDR3aa: ASSGRSGGDTGELF

j_gene: TRBJ2-7
d_gene: .
v_gene: TRBV20-1
CDR3aa: SARVRNEQY

j_gene: TRBJ1-2
d_gene: .
v_gene: TRBV29-1
CDR3aa: SVEDGSSLGYT

j_gene: TRBJ1-2
d_gene: TRBD1
v_gene: TRBV20-1
CDR3aa: SAGKQGALSNYGYT

j_gene: TRBJ1-2
d_gene: TRBD1
v_gene: TRBV19
CDR3aa: ASSDRDYGYT

j_gene: TRBJ2-7
d_gene: .
v_gene: TRBV21-1
CDR3aa: ASTGTGTYEQY

j_gene: TRBJ2-3
d_gene: TRBD2
v_gene: TRBV6-2/TRBV6-3
CDR3aa: ASSYLQWRGDTDTQY

j_gene: TRBJ2-7
d_gene: TRBD2
v_gene: TRBV3-1
CDR3aa: ASSQVLAGTYEQY

j_gene: TRBJ1-2
d_gene: .
v_gene: TRBV5-1
CDR3aa: ASSLGMGPYGYT

j_gene: TRBJ2-3
d_gene: TRBD2
v_gene: TRBV7-2
CDR3aa: ASRRTGTSVITDTQY

j_gene: TRBJ1-2
d_gene: .
v_gene: TRBV14
CDR3aa: ASSPVIGLDDGYT

j_gene: TRBJ2-1
d_gene: TRBD2
v_gene: TRBV29-1
CDR3aa: SVDGLAGKGASYNEQF

j_gene: TRBJ2-2
d_gene: .
v_gene: TRBV11-3
CDR3aa: ASSLIAGAAGELF

j_gene: TRBJ1-1
d_gene: TRBD1
v_gene: TRBV11-1
CDR3aa: ASSLRGRLTEAF

j_gene: TRBJ2-3
d_gene: .
v_gene: TRBV14
CDR3aa: ASSSHYGKGTDTQY

j_gene: TRBJ1-2
d_gene: .
v_gene: TRBV3-1
CDR3aa: ASSQDQGTLYGYT

j_gene: TRBJ2-5
d_gene: .
v_gene: TRBV7-2
CDR3aa: ASHSAGGRETQY

j_gene: TRBJ1-4
d_gene: .
v_gene: TRBV29-1
CDR3aa: SVGGTATNEKLF

j_gene: TRBJ1-1
d_gene: TRBD1
v_gene: TRBV20-1
CDR3aa: SARTGSNTEAF

j_gene: TRBJ1-2
d_gene: .
v_gene: TRBV11-2
CDR3aa: ASSFGPQRGCHYGYT

j_gene: TRBJ2-7
d_gene: .
v_gene: TRBV28
CDR3aa: ASSLRDTSYEQY

j_gene: TRBJ2-5
d_gene: .
v_gene: TRBV7-2
CDR3aa: ASSRGVTSTETQY

j_gene: TRBJ2-1
d_gene: TRBD2
v_gene: TRBV4-1
CDR3aa: ASSQVTSGRPSSYNEQF

j_gene: TRBJ1-2
d_gene: .
v_gene: TRBV15
CDR3aa: ATSSYSAGYGYT

j_gene: TRBJ1-1
d_gene: .
v_gene: TRBV6-5
CDR3aa: ASSYGREGWLNTEAF

j_gene: TRBJ1-3
d_gene: .
v_gene: TRBV7-9
CDR3aa: ASSFLPGSGNTIY

j_gene: TRBJ1-4
d_gene: .
v_gene: TRBV3-1
CDR3aa: ASTYSGTRNEKLF

j_gene: TRBJ1-1
d_gene: .
v_gene: TRBV11-2
CDR3aa: ASSQAMGALNTEAF

j_gene: TRBJ2-3
d_gene: TRBD1
v_gene: TRBV29-1
CDR3aa: SGSTGGFSDTQY

j_gene: TRBJ2-1
d_gene: .
v_gene: TRBV29-1
CDR3aa: SVPGLSGRGEQF

j_gene: TRBJ1-1
d_gene: .
v_gene: TRBV28
CDR3aa: ASSLPGTQGTEAF

j_gene: TRBJ2-5
d_gene: .
v_gene: TRBV2
CDR3aa: ASRLYQETQY

j_gene: TRBJ1-1
d_gene: .
v_gene: TRBV12-3/TRBV12-4
CDR3aa: ASSLGDFNTEAF

j_gene: TRBJ2-2
d_gene: TRBD2
v_gene: TRBV7-2
CDR3aa: ASTRLAGVPGELF

j_gene: TRBJ2-4
d_gene: .
v_gene: TRBV12-3/TRBV12-4
CDR3aa: ASTPDRRKNIQY

j_gene: TRBJ1-1
d_gene: .
v_gene: TRBV27
CDR3aa: ASSSRMNTEAF